This entry lists 21 T cell receptor beta chains sequenced from one sample in a study of cytomegalovirus exposure and HLA in healthy donors. The PCR used 60 Vbeta and 13 Jbeta primers. The method was immunoSEQ multiplex PCR; TCRdb's version includes in-frame clones alone and lacks a portion of them. The sample has around 63,000 clones, approximately 79% seen once; the top ten hold 2.5% to 3.5%. The sequencing sample was made of PBMCs. These receptors were obtained from a woman aged 25 to 39 in good health and CMV-seronegative.

The gene calls are TRBV29-1 and TRBJ2-7, with D maybe TRBD1 (6 bases). This CDR3 is built from 11 residues. Germline V lookup: CDR1 SQVTM, CDR2 ANQGSEA. Trimming removed 6 bases at V and 5 bases at J, with 11 bases between. CDR3 coding DNA: TGCAGCGTGGCGGCAGGGGACGAGCAGTACTTC. This translates into CSVAAGDEQYF.

This chain links TRBV19 with TRBJ1-1; TRBD1 matches 7 bases. V gave up 4 bases and J gave up 3 bases; unmatched junction bases: 11. Germline V gene lookup returns CDR1 LNHDA and CDR2 SQIVND (reference sequence). The CDR3 consists of 16 residues. CDR3 residues: CASSNGVDRDHTEAFF. CDR3 DNA sequence: TGTGCCAGTAGTAACGGGGTTGACAGGGACCACACTGAAGCTTTCTTT.

The gene calls are TRBV7-9 and TRBJ1-5; unclear D gene. The CDR3 runs to 16 residues. Deletions cut 3 bases from V and 6 bases from J, with 18 bases between. Per the germline V gene, CDR1 is SEHNR and CDR2 is FQNEAQ (reference sequence). DNA for the CDR3: TGTGCCAGCAGCTTTTCGGGAGGCTCGGAAGGTCAGCCCCAGCATTTT. Amino acid sequence: CASSFSGGSEGQPQHF.

The chain links TRBV20-1 to TRBJ1-2; TRBD1 might be the D (5 bases). With 6 bases removed from V and 6 bases from J, the gap between germline ends came to 11 bases. CDR1 and CDR2 (germline): DFQATT, SNEGSKA (reference sequence). This CDR3 spans 11 amino acids. As DNA, the CDR3 is TGCAGTGCCCTCGGGGGAAATGGCTACACCTTC. Protein product: CSALGGNGYTF.

The chain joins TRBV7-2 to TRBJ2-7; 10 bases line up with TRBD2. This CDR3 contains 14 residues. V shed 2 bases and J 6 bases; nucleotides not matched to a gene: 4. Germline V CDR1 and CDR2: SGHTA, FQGNSA. CDR3 sequence: CASSLPSGGGEQYF. CDR3 bases: TGTGCCAGCAGCTTACCTAGCGGGGGTGGCGAGCAGTACTTC.

This clone was counted a few times. The J gene is TRBJ1-2, the V gene TRBV6-5, with D maybe TRBD1 (5 bases). V was shortened by 7 bases and J by 6 bases, with 15 bases between the two germline ends. Germline V lookup: CDR1 MNHEY, CDR2 SVGAGI. The CDR3 totals 13 residues. The chain's CDR3 is CASTLGKGNGYTF. CDR3 DNA: TGTGCCAGCACCCTAGGAAAGGGGAATGGCTACACCTTC.

This clone was detected once. The rearrangement links TRBV19 to TRBJ1-1, with a possible D match to TRBD1 (6 bases). V lost 5 bases and J 5 bases, leaving 18 bases between the germline ends. The germline gives CDR1 LNHDA, CDR2 SQIVND (reference sequence). The CDR3 has 15 residues. In DNA form, the CDR3 reads TGTGCCAGTAGTCCCAAGGGGGGGATAGGGACTGAAGCTTTCTTT. This gives the protein CASSPKGGIGTEAFF.

The V and J genes are TRBV18 and TRBJ1-5; D might be TRBD1 (5 bases). Trimming cost V 2 bases and J 0 bases, with 8 bases left between them. The CDR3 runs 15 residues. Germline CDR1 is KGHSH and CDR2 is LQKENI. The CDR3 sequence is CASSPGGNSNQPQHF. The CDR3 DNA reads TGTGCCAGCTCACCAGGGGGGAATAGCAATCAGCCCCAGCATTTT.

The chain is built from TRBV6-5 and TRBJ2-3; D not resolved. CDR3 length: 14 residues. Trimming removed 5 bases at V and 1 base at J, with 10 bases between. In germline, CDR1 is MNHEY, CDR2 SVGAGI. In nucleotides, the CDR3 is TGTGCCAGCAGTCTCAAAAGCGGCACAGATACGCAGTATTTT. It codes for CASSLKSGTDTQYF.

This CDR3 reads CASSYKGAYGYTF. The CDR3 nucleotides read TGTGCCAGCAGTTACAAGGGGGCCTATGGCTACACCTTC. The chain links TRBV6-5 to TRBJ1-2; 7 nucleotides align to TRBD1. There are 13 residues in the CDR3. V lost 2 bases to trimming and J lost 4 bases; unmatched junction nucleotides: 1. Germline CDR1 and CDR2: MNHEY and SVGAGI.

The chain couples TRBV5-1 to TRBJ2-5; TRBD2 might be the D (6 bases). Germline V gives CDR1 SGHRS, CDR2 YFSETQ. V lost 4 bases and J lost 6, with 13 bases in between. CDR3 length: 13 amino acids. CDR3 amino acids: CASSDGSRKTQYF. CDR3 DNA: TGCGCCAGCAGCGACGGGAGTAGAAAGACCCAGTACTTC. Complete variable domain (other parts from reference TRBV5-1 and TRBJ2-5): KAGVTQTPRYLIKTRGQQVTLSCSPISGHRSVSWYQQTPGQGLQFLFEYFSETQRNKGNFPGRFSGRQFSNSRSEMNVSTLELGDSALYLCASSDGSRKTQYFGPGTRLLVL.

This sequence joins TRBV29-1 and TRBJ1-1, with D hard to call. This CDR3 contains 14 residues. CDR1 is SQVTM, CDR2 ANQGSEA, per germline. V was cut by 3 bases and J by 2 bases, with 13 bases left in between. The DNA for the CDR3 is TGCAGCGTTGATGGGCAGAGCTTTAACACTGAAGCTTTCTTT. Its protein is CSVDGQSFNTEAFF.

This clone has just a few counts. The chain couples TRBV29-1 to TRBJ2-6; weak D call: TRBD1 (6 bases). With 6 bases removed from V and 0 bases from J, the gap between germline ends came to 15 bases. This CDR3 is built from 16 residues. CDR1 is SQVTM, CDR2 ANQGSEA, per germline. The CDR3 region is CSVARDINSGANVLTF. The CDR3 bases are TGCAGCGTCGCAAGGGACATTAACTCTGGGGCCAACGTCCTGACTTTC.

The chain joins TRBV7-2 to TRBJ2-2; a possible D gene is TRBD2 (6 bases). The CDR3 totals 15 residues. In germline, CDR1 is SGHTA, CDR2 FQGNSA. Trimming shortened V by 5 bases and J by 1 base, and 11 bases separated the two germline ends. This CDR3 reads CASSPRRGNTGELFF. The CDR3 DNA is TGTGCCAGCAGCCCCCGGAGGGGGAACACCGGGGAGCTGTTTTTT. The full variable domain, rest sourced from reference TRBV7-2 and TRBJ2-2, is GAGVSQSPSNKVTEKGKDVELRCDPISGHTALYWYRQSLGQGLEFLIYFQGNSAPDKSGLPSDRFSAERTGGSVSTLTIQRTQQEDSAVYLCASSPRRGNTGELFFGEGSRLTVL.

J is TRBJ2-1 and V is TRBV11-2; D gene ambiguous. Germline V CDR1 and CDR2: SGHAT, FQNNGV. The V gene lost 0 bases and the J gene lost 12 bases, with 12 bases spanning the gap. The CDR3 runs 13 residues. Written as DNA, the CDR3 is TGTGCCAGCAGCTTAGATCCCCTCAGTGGGCAGTTCTTC. It yields the protein CASSLDPLSGQFF.

The V gene is TRBV9, the J gene TRBJ1-2; 11 nucleotides line up with TRBD1. From germline, CDR1 is SGDLS and CDR2 YYNGEE. The CDR3 runs 15 residues. V gave up 2 bases and J gave up 8 bases; unmatched junction bases: 8. CDR3 residues: CASSVRDRGLGGYTF. As DNA, the CDR3 is TGTGCCAGCAGCGTCCGGGACAGGGGGTTAGGGGGCTACACCTTC.

The chain is built from TRBV23-1 and TRBJ1-1; 7 bases map to TRBD1. TRBV23-1 is flagged as an ORF with uncertain function. This CDR3 contains 13 residues. The V segment lost 11 bases and the J segment 1 base; nucleotides outside the gene matches: 7. CDR3 bases: TGCGCCCCCATGGACAGGCCGAACACTGAAGCTTTCTTT. Its translation: CAPMDRPNTEAFF.

This clone was counted once. The chain couples TRBV12-2 to TRBJ2-3; the table assigns TRBD2, which was not confirmed against the DNA. TRBV12-2 is reported as a pseudogene. CDR3 length equals 21 residues. CDR3 in amino acids: CASLIKGGVGTSETNTDTQYF. As DNA, the CDR3 is TGTGCAAGTCTCATCAAGGGGGGGGTGGGGACTTCAGAGACTAACACAGATACGCAGTATTTT.

V and J are TRBV9 and TRBJ2-3; 11 nucleotides agree with TRBD2. After removal of 0 bases from V and 3 bases from J, the junction contained 0 bases not matched to a gene. Germline assignment: CDR1 SGDLS and CDR2 YYNGEE. The CDR3 sequence is 15 residues long. CDR3 protein: CASSVGLAGTDTQYF. The CDR3, as DNA: TGTGCCAGCAGCGTAGGACTAGCGGGGACAGATACGCAGTATTTT.

The chain combines TRBV30 with TRBJ1-1; TRBD1 matches at 7 bases. The V gene's germline CDR1 is GTSNPN and CDR2 SVGIG (reference sequence). J gave up 5 bases and V 5 bases, and 5 bases lay outside the gene matches. This CDR3 spans 12 amino acids. CDR3 amino acids: CAWGQDGTEAFF. CDR3 bases: TGTGCCTGGGGACAGGACGGAACTGAAGCTTTCTTT.

The rearrangement uses TRBV30 and TRBJ2-5, with 7 nucleotides matching TRBD2. The V and J ends lost 5 bases and 5 bases, in that order; junction bases with no gene match: 5. CDR1 and CDR2 from the germline V gene are GTSNPN and SVGIG (reference sequence). CDR3 size: 12 residues. The DNA for the CDR3 is TGTGCCTGGGCGGGAGTGGGTGAGACCCAGTACTTC. This gives the protein CAWAGVGETQYF.